Sequencing of this T cell receptor (beta chain) was carried out in a study of T-cell memory formation after mild COVID-19. The study's findings and limits: Proof of SARS-CoV-2 specificity was absent for the second-wave clones that crested on day 37. Cross-reactive memory appears to have joined, as suggested by some responding clones showing up in pre-infection memory. While clones contracting from day 15 to 85 were balanced between CD4 and CD8, later expanders leaned CD4+.

Comment on this clonotype: Its antigen is still unknown.

The CDR3 runs to 16 residues. Trimming stripped 6 bases from V and 6 bases from J, with 23 bases between. Germline values: CDR1 MDHEN, CDR2 SYDVKM. After 5'RACE with constant-segment primers, TCR alpha and TCR beta cDNA libraries carrying sample barcodes and UMIs were obtained. One entry per CDR3 protein results from TCRdb running MiXCR on the 5' RACE reads. The repertoire holds roughly 130,000 distinct CDR3 sequences, roughly 15% seen once, with about 15% in the top ten. The sequence was obtained from an adult woman who had mild COVID-19 (a few samples of this study predate the infection). Cell type and time point are not known. Source material: PBMCs or a T cell subset sorted from them (not recorded which). This chain joins TRBV28 and TRBJ2-5; D might be TRBD2 (5 bases). The CDR3: CASRDPTTTSVQTQYF. DNA of the CDR3: TGTGCCAGCAGGGACCCGACTACCACGTCCGTGCAGACCCAGTACTTC.